This TCR beta chain was documented in a study of T cell changes during pregnancy in multiple sclerosis. There are 11 residues in the CDR3. The V end lost 3 bases, the J end lost 9 bases, and 6 bases lay between the germline ends. The germline V gene encodes CDR1 SGHTA and CDR2 FQGNSA. Profiling relied on immunoSEQ multiplex PCR, and the TCRdb table lists in-frame clones only, not all of them. The table has 32,000 or so clones, about 90% seen once. This material consisted of CD4+ T cells from peripheral blood mononuclear cells, taken in the third trimester of pregnancy. This chain joins TRBV7-2 and TRBJ2-1; the D is unclear. This receptor was taken from a female donor in good health, enrolled as a control in a pregnancy study. The CDR3 sequence is CASSFSVEQFF. CDR3 nucleotides: TGTGCCAGCAGCTTTTCGGTTGAGCAGTTCTTC.